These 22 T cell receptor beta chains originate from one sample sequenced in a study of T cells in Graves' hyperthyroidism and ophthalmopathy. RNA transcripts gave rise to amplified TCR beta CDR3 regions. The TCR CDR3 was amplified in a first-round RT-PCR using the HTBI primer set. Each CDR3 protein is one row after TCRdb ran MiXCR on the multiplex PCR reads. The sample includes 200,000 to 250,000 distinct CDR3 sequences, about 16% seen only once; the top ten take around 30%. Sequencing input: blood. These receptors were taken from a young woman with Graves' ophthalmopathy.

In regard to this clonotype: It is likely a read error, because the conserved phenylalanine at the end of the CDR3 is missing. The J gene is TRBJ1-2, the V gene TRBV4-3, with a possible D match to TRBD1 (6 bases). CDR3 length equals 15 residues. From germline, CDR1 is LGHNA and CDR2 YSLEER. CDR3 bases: TGCGCTAGCAGCCAAGATGGAGGGGGGAACTATGGCTACACCCTC. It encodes CASSQDGGGNYGYTL.

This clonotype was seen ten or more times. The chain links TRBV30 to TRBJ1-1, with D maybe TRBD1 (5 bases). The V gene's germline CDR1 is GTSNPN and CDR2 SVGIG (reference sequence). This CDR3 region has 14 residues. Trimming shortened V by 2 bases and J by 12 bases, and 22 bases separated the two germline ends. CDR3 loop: CAWSPPLSGTAPFF. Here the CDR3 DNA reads TGTGCCTGGAGTCCACCCCTCTCAGGGACGGCTCCTTTCTTT.

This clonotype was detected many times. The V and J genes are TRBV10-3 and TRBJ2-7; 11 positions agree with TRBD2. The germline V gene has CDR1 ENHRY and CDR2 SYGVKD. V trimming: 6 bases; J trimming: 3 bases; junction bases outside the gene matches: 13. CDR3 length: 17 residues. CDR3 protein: CAISPGPSGLADYEQYF. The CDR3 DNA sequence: TGTGCCATCAGCCCTGGACCCTCGGGACTAGCGGACTACGAGCAGTACTTC.

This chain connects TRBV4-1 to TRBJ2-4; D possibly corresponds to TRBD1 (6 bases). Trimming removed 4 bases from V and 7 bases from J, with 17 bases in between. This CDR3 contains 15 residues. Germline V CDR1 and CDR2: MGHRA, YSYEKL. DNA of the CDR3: TGCGCCAGCAGCCCGCAACTGGGGGCGAAGAACATTCAGTACTTC. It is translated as CASSPQLGAKNIQYF.

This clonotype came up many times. The CDR3 DNA reads TGTGCCAGCAGCCCAAGGACAGGGGACTACGAGCAGTACTTC. It translates to CASSPRTGDYEQYF. The chain links TRBV7-8 to TRBJ2-7, with 9 bases aligning to TRBD1. The CDR3 is made up of 14 amino acids. J lost 3 bases, V lost 5 bases, and 5 bases had no gene match. Germline CDR1 SGHVS, CDR2 FQNEAQ. The full variable domain, with the rest looked up from reference TRBV7-8 and TRBJ2-7, is GAGVSQSPRYKVAKRGQDVALRCDPISGHVSLFWYQQALGQGPEFLTYFQNEAQLDKSGLPSDRFFAERPEGSVSTLKIQRTQQEDSAVYLCASSPRTGDYEQYFGPGTRLTVT.

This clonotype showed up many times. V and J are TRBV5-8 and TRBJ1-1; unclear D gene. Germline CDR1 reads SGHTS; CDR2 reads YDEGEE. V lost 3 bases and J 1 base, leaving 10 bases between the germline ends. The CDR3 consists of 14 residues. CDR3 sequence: CASSSDTSNTEAFF. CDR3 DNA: TGTGCCAGCAGCTCCGACACCTCGAACACTGAAGCTTTCTTT. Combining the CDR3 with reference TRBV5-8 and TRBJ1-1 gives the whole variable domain EAGVTQSPTHLIKTRGQQATLRCSPISGHTSVYWYQQALGLGLQFLLWYDEGEERNRGNFPPRFSGRQFPNYSSELNVNALELEDSALYLCASSSDTSNTEAFFGQGTRLTVV.

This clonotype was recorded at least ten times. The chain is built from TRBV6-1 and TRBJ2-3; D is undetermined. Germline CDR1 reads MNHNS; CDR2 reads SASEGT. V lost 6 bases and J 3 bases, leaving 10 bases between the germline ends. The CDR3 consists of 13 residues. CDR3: CASRDQNTDTQYF. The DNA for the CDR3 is TGTGCCAGCAGGGACCAGAATACAGATACGCAGTATTTT.

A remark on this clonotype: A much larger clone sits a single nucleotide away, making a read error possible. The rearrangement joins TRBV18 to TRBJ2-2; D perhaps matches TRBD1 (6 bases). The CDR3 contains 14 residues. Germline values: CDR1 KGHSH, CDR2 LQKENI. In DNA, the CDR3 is TGTGCCATCTCACCCACAGGGAACGGCGGGGAGCTGTTTTTT. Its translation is CAISPTGNGGELFF.

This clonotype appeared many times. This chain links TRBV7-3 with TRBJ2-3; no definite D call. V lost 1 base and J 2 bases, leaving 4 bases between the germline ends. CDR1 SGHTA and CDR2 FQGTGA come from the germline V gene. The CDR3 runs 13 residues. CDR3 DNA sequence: TGTGCCAGCAGCTTAATCTCCACAGATACGCAGTATTTT. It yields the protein CASSLISTDTQYF.

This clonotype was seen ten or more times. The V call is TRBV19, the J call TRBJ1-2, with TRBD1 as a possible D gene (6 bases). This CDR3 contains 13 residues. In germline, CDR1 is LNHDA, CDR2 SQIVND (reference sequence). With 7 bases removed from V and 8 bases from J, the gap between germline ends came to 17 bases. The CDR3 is CASTPDRVEGYTF. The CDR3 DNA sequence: TGTGCCAGTACCCCGGACAGAGTTGAGGGCTACACCTTC.

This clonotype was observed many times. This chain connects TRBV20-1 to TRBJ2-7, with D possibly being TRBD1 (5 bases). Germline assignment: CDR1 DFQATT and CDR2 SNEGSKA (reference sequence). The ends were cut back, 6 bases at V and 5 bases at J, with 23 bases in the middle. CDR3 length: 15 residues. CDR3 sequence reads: CSALTGDRIIHEQYF. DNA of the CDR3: TGCAGTGCCCTTACCGGAGACAGAATAATCCACGAGCAGTACTTC.

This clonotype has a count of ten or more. CDR3 nucleotides: TGTGCCAGCAGCTCAGGATCTGCCGACGAGCAGTACTTC. It translates to CASSSGSADEQYF. The gene calls are TRBV13 and TRBJ2-7; no clear D gene. This CDR3 comprises 13 residues. V was cut by 4 bases and J by 5 bases, with 12 bases left in between. Germline V gene lookup returns CDR1 PRHDT and CDR2 FYEKMQ (reference sequence).

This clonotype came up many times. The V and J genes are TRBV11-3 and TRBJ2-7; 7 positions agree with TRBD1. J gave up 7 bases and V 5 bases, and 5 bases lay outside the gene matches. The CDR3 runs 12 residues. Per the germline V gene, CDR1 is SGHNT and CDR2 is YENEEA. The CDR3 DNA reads TGTGCCAGCAGCCAGACAGGGCGGGAGCAGTACTTC. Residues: CASSQTGREQYF.

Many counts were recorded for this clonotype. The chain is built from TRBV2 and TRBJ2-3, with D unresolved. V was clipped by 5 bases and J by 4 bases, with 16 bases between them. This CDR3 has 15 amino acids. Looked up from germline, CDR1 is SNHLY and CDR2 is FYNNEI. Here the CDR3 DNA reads TGTGCCAGCAGTCAAAATGCAGAGGTGGCAGATACGCAGTATTTT. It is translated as CASSQNAEVADTQYF.

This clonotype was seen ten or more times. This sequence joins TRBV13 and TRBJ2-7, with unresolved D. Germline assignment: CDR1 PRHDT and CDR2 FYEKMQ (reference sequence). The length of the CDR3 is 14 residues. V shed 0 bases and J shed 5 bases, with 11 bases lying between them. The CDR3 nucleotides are TGTGCCAGCAGCTTAGGCGGCGGTTCCCACGAGCAGTACTTC. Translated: CASSLGGGSHEQYF.

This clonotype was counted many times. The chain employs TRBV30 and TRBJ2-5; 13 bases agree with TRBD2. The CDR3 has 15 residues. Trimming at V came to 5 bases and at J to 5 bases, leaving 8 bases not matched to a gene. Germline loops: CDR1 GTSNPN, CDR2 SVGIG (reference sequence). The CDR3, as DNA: TGTGCCTGGGCCGGACTAGCGGGAGTATGGGAGACCCAGTACTTC. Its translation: CAWAGLAGVWETQYF.

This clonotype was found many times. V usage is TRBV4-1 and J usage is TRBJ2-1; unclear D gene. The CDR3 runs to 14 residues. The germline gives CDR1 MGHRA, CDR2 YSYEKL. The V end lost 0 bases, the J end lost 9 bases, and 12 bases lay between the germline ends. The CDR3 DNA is TGCGCCAGCAGCCAAGAAGAATCGTGGGGTGAGCAGTTCTTC. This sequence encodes CASSQEESWGEQFF.

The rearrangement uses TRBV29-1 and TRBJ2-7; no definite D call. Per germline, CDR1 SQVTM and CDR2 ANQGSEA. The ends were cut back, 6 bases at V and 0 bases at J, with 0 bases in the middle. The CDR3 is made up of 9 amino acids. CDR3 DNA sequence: TGCAGCGTCTCCTACGAGCAGTACTTC. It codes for CSVSYEQYF.

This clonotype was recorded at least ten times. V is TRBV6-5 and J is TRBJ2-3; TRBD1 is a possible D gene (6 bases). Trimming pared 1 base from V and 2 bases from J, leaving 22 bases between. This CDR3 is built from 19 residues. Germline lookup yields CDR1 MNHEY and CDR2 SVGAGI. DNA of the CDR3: TGTGCCAGCAGTTACTTGCGAAGAACAGGGATATCTTTCACAGATACGCAGTATTTT. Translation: CASSYLRRTGISFTDTQYF.

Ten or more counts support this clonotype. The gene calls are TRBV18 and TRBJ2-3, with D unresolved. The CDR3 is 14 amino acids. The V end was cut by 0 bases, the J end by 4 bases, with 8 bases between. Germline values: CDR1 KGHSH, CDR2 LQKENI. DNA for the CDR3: TGTGCCAGCTCACCACCGTACCCGGCAGATACGCAGTATTTT. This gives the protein CASSPPYPADTQYF.

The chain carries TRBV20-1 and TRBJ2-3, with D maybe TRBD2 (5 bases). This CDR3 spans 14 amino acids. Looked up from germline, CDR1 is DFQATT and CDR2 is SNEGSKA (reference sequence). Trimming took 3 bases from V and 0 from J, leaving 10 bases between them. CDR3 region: CSASRETSTDTQYF. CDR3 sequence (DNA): TGCAGTGCTAGTAGGGAGACTAGCACAGATACGCAGTATTTT.

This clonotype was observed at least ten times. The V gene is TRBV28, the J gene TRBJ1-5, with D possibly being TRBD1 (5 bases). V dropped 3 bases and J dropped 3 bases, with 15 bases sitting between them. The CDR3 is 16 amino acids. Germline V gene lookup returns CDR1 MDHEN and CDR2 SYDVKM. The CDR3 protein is CASSLGLTGPNQPQHF. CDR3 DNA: TGTGCCAGCAGTTTGGGCCTTACAGGACCCAATCAGCCCCAGCATTTT. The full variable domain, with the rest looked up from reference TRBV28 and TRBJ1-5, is DVKVTQSSRYLVKRTGEKVFLECVQDMDHENMFWYRQDPGLGLRLIYFSYDVKMKEKGDIPEGYSVSREKKERFSLILESASTNQTSMYLCASSLGLTGPNQPQHFGDGTRLSIL.